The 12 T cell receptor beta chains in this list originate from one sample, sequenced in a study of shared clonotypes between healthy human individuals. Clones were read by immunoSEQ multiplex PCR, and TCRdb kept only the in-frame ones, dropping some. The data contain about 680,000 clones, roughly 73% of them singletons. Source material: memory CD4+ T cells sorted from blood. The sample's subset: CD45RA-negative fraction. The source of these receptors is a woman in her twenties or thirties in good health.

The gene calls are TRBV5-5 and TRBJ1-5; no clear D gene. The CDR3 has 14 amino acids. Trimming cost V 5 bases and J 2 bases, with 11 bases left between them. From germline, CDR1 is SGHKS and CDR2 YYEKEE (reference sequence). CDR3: CASRALGGNQPQHF. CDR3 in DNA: TGTGCCAGCAGGGCTCTTGGGGGCAATCAGCCCCAGCATTTT.

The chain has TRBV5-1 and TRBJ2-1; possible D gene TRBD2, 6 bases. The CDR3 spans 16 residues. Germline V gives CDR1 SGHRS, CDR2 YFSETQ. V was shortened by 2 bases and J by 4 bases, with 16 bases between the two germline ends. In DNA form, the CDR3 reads TGCGCCAGCAGCTTATCGGCGGGAAGTCCGTACAATGAGCAGTTCTTC. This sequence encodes CASSLSAGSPYNEQFF.

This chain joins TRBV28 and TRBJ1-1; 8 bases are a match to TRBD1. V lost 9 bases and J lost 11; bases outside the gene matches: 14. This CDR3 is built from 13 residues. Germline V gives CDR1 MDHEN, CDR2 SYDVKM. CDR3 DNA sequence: TGTGCCAGTAGGGTCATTACCGGGACAGGCGCTTTCTTT. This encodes CASRVITGTGAFF.

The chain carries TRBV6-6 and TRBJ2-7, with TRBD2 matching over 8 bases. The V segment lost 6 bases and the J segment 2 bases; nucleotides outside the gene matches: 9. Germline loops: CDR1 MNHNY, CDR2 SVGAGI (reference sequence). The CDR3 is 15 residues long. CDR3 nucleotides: TGTGCCAGCAGCGAGACTAGCGAGGCAACCTACGAGCAGTACTTC. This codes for CASSETSEATYEQYF.

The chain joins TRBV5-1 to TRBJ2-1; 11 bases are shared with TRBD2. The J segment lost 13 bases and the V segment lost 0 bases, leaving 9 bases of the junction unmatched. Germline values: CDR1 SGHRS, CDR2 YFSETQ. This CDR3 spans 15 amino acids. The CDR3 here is CASSLALLAGADQFF. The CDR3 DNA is TGCGCCAGCAGCTTGGCCTTACTAGCGGGAGCCGATCAGTTCTTC.

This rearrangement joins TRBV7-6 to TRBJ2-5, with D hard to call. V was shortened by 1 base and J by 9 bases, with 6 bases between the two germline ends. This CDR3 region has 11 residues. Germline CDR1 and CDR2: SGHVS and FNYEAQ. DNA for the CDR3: TGTGCCAGCAGCTTAGGTTCGGCCCAGTACTTC. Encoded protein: CASSLGSAQYF.

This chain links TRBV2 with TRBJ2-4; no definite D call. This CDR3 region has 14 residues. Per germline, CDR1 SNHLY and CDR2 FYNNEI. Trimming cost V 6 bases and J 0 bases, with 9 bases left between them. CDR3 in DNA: TGTGCCAGCAGCGACTCCGTAGCCAAAAACATTCAGTACTTC. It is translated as CASSDSVAKNIQYF.

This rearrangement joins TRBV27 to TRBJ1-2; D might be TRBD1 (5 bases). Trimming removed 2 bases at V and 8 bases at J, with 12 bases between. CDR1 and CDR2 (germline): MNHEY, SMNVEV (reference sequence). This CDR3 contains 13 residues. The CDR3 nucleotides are TGTGCCAGCAGTTTAGGCGGGGCGGGGGGCTACACCTTC. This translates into CASSLGGAGGYTF.

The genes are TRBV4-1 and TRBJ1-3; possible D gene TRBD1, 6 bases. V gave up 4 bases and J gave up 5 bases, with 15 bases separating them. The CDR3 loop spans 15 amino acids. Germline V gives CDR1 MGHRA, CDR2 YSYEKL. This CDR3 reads CASSPALRGRNTIYF. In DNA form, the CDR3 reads TGCGCCAGCAGCCCTGCTCTCAGGGGAAGAAACACCATATATTTT.

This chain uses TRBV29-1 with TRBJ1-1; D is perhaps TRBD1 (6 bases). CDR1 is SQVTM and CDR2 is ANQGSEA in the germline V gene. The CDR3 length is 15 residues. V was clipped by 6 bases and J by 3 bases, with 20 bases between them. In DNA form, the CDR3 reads TGCAGCGTCGCTAATAACAGGGTAATTGACACTGAAGCTTTCTTT. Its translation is CSVANNRVIDTEAFF.

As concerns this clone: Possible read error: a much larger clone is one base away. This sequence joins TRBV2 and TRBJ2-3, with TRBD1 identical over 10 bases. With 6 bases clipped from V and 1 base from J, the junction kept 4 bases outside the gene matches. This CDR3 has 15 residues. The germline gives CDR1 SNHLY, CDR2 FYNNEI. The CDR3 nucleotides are TGTGCCAGCAGCGCCGGGACAGGGGGCACAGATACGCAGTATTTT. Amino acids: CASSAGTGGTDTQYF.

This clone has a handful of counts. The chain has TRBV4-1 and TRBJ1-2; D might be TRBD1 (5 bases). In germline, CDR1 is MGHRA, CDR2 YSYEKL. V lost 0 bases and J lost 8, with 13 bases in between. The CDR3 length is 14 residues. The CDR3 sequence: CASSQDRGSRGYTF. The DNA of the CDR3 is TGCGCCAGCAGCCAAGATAGGGGATCGAGGGGCTACACCTTC.